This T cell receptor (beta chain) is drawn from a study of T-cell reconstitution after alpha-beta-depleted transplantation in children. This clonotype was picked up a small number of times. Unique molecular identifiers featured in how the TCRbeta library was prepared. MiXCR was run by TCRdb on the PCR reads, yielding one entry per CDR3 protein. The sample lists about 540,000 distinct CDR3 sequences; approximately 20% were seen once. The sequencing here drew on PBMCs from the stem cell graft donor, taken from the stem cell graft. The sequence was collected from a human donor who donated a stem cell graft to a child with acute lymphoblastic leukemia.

The CDR3 region has the DNA TGTGCCAGCAGCCCCAGGGGGATTGCGAACACTGAAGCTTTCTTT. It translates to CASSPRGIANTEAFF. The chain joins TRBV7-9 to TRBJ1-1, with TRBD1 matching over 7 bases. The CDR3 is 15 residues long. The germline CDR1 and CDR2 sequences are SEHNR and FQNEAQ (reference sequence). V shed 5 bases and J 1 base; nucleotides not matched to a gene: 7.